These 17 T cell receptor beta chains were sequenced from one sample in a study of T cells in Graves' hyperthyroidism and ophthalmopathy. RNA transcripts were the template for amplifying TCR beta CDR3 regions. The primer set for the first-round RT-PCR of the TCR CDR3 was HTBI. Using its own MiXCR run on the multiplex PCR reads, TCRdb lists one record per CDR3 protein. The table lists 400,000 or so distinct CDR3 sequences, 14% of them singletons. Sequenced material: blood. These receptors all come from a woman aged 25 to 39 with Graves' ophthalmopathy.

This clonotype was detected ten times or more. The chain links TRBV4-1 to TRBJ1-1; TRBD1 is a possible D gene (5 bases). The germline V gene encodes CDR1 MGHRA and CDR2 YSYEKL. The CDR3 has 13 amino acids. With 0 bases removed from V and 12 bases from J, the gap between germline ends came to 14 bases. Here the CDR3 reads CASSQDGPGRSFF. The CDR3, as DNA: TGCGCCAGCAGCCAAGACGGGCCAGGGAGGTCTTTCTTT.

The chain couples TRBV5-1 to TRBJ1-1; no firm D call. Trimming cost V 0 bases and J 1 base, with 10 bases left between them. Looked up from germline, CDR1 is SGHRS and CDR2 is YFSETQ. This CDR3 is 15 amino acids long. CDR3 coding DNA: TGCGCCAGCAGCTTGGCGGGTGATTGGAACACTGAAGCTTTCTTT. It codes for CASSLAGDWNTEAFF.

The chain combines TRBV5-4 with TRBJ2-1, with 9 bases that match TRBD2. Germline values: CDR1 SGHNT, CDR2 YYREEE (reference sequence). The CDR3 loop spans 16 amino acids. Germline trimming cut 2 bases from V and 2 bases from J; bases unmatched to any gene: 5. CDR3 loop: CASSFGRGGTYNEQFF. The CDR3 DNA is TGTGCCAGCAGCTTTGGGCGGGGGGGAACCTACAATGAGCAGTTCTTC. Complete variable domain (other parts from reference TRBV5-4 and TRBJ2-1): ETGVTQSPTHLIKTRGQQVTLRCSSQSGHNTVSWYQQALGQGPQFIFQYYREEENGRGNFPPRFSGLQFPNYSSELNVNALELDDSALYLCASSFGRGGTYNEQFFGPGTRLTVL.

This clonotype was detected ten times or more. This sequence joins TRBV20-1 and TRBJ2-7, with 8 positions matching TRBD1. The CDR3 covers 15 residues. Per the germline V gene, CDR1 is DFQATT and CDR2 is SNEGSKA (reference sequence). After removal of 6 bases from V and 5 bases from J, the junction contained 15 bases not matched to a gene. As DNA, the CDR3 is TGCAGTGCGAGGGGGGAAGGACAGGGCAATCACGAGCAGTACTTC. Translating it yields CSARGEGQGNHEQYF.

In its sample, this clonotype was seen many times. The chain has TRBV20-1 and TRBJ1-1; D gene unclear. With 6 bases removed from V and 0 bases from J, the gap between germline ends came to 14 bases. Germline V gene lookup returns CDR1 DFQATT and CDR2 SNEGSKA (reference sequence). The CDR3 has 14 amino acids. The CDR3: CSANTAEMNTEAFF. Here the CDR3 DNA reads TGCAGTGCCAATACCGCAGAGATGAACACTGAAGCTTTCTTT.

This clonotype has a handful of counts. The chain employs TRBV20-1 and TRBJ2-2; D possibly corresponds to TRBD2 (6 bases). The CDR3 has 14 amino acids. Per germline, CDR1 DFQATT and CDR2 SNEGSKA (reference sequence). Between the trimmed V and J ends, which lost 2 bases and 9 bases, there was a span of 16 bases. The CDR3 bases are TGCAGTGCTAGACGGGGGAATATAGGGAGGGAGCTGTTTTTT. It translates to CSARRGNIGRELFF.

This clonotype was seen repeatedly, ten times or more. The chain recombines TRBV14 with TRBJ2-5, with 8 bases identical to TRBD2. V was clipped by 4 bases and J by 6 bases; unmatched bases: 10. Germline CDR1 and CDR2: SGHDN and FVKESK. The CDR3 is 15 amino acids. This CDR3 reads CASSRGTRGTQTQYF. In DNA, the CDR3 is TGTGCCAGCAGCCGAGGGACTAGGGGGACGCAGACCCAGTACTTC.

This clonotype appeared a few times. The V call is TRBV20-1, the J call TRBJ1-2, with 8 bases fitting TRBD1. The germline V gene encodes CDR1 DFQATT and CDR2 SNEGSKA (reference sequence). This CDR3 region has 16 residues. V trimming: 2 bases; J trimming: 6 bases; junction bases outside the gene matches: 14. The CDR3 DNA follows: TGCAGTGCTAGAATACCGGGAACAGGGGGAGTTGATGGCTACACCTTC. The encoded protein is CSARIPGTGGVDGYTF.

In DNA form, the CDR3 reads TGTGCCAGCAGCTTGGCATGGGGCGGGGGAGAGACCCAGTACTTC. It encodes CASSLAWGGGETQYF. The rearrangement links TRBV7-8 to TRBJ2-5; TRBD2 aligns across 7 bases. Germline V gene sequence: CDR1 SGHVS, CDR2 FQNEAQ. V trimming: 3 bases; J trimming: 4 bases; junction bases outside the gene matches: 8. There are 15 residues in the CDR3.

Points on this clonotype: The germline gene is not matched at one end of the junction; a read error may be the cause. The rearrangement joins TRBV29-1 to TRBJ1-1, with D tentatively TRBD1 (5 bases). The germline V gene has CDR1 SQVTM and CDR2 ANQGSEA. The CDR3 consists of 12 residues. CDR3 amino acids: CGVGGLNTEAFF. The CDR3 coding sequence is TGCGGCGTTGGGGGATTGAACACTGAAGCTTTCTTT. Full variable domain (missing parts from reference TRBV29-1 and TRBJ1-1): SAVISQKPSRDICQRGTSLTIQCQVDSQVTMMFWYRQQPGQSLTLIATANQGSEATYESGFVIDKFPISRPNLTFSTLTVSNMSPEDSSIYLCGVGGLNTEAFFGQGTRLTVV.

There are many counts of this clonotype. The chain combines TRBV28 with TRBJ2-5; 10 nucleotides match TRBD2. Germline CDR1 MDHEN, CDR2 SYDVKM. This CDR3 region has 16 residues. With V trimmed by 2 bases and J by 1 base, 4 bases remained unmatched. The CDR3 region has the DNA TGTGCCAGCAGTTTAGGGCTAGCGGGGGCCCAAGAGACCCAGTACTTC. Its protein product is CASSLGLAGAQETQYF.

The chain combines TRBV19 with TRBJ2-3; D call uncertain. This CDR3 contains 14 residues. Germline CDR1 is LNHDA and CDR2 is SQIVND (reference sequence). Trimming left V 1 base short and J 2 bases short, with 7 bases between. Here the CDR3 reads CASSIVGLTDTQYF. As DNA, the CDR3 is TGTGCCAGTAGTATAGTCGGGCTCACAGATACGCAGTATTTT. The full variable domain, rest sourced from reference TRBV19 and TRBJ2-3, is DGGITQSPKYLFRKEGQNVTLSCEQNLNHDAMYWYRQDPGQGLRLIYYSQIVNDFQKGDIAEGYSVSREKKESFPLTVTSAQKNPTAFYLCASSIVGLTDTQYFGPGTRLTVL.

This chain joins TRBV12-5 and TRBJ2-5, with D unresolved. V gave up 1 base and J gave up 12 bases, with 27 bases separating them. CDR1 and CDR2 (germline): LGHNT, FRNRAP. The CDR3 is made up of 17 amino acids. CDR3 DNA: TGTGCTAGTGGTTTGGGATCACCCGGCACTTTGACGCCGCCGGAGTACTTC. Encoded protein: CASGLGSPGTLTPPEYF.

Concerning this clonotype: A much larger clone differs from this one at a single base, so this may be a read error. The chain uses TRBV7-9 and TRBJ2-1; TRBD2 matches at 12 bases. With 7 bases clipped from V and 9 bases from J, the junction kept 7 bases outside the gene matches. Per the germline V gene, CDR1 is SEHNR and CDR2 is FQNEAQ (reference sequence). The CDR3 length is 14 residues. The CDR3 DNA sequence: TGTGCCAGCATATCTAGCGGGGGGGCCGGTGAGCAGTTCTTC. Its protein product is CASISSGGAGEQFF.

This clonotype was recorded a few times. The chain is built from TRBV5-6 and TRBJ1-1; TRBD1 is a possible D gene (6 bases). The V gene's germline CDR1 is SGHDT and CDR2 YYEEEE. Trimming stripped 4 bases from V and 9 bases from J, with 19 bases between. CDR3 length: 14 amino acids. The DNA of the CDR3 is TGTGCCAGCAGCCCCGGCCTGGACAGTCGACAAGCTTTCTTT. It codes for CASSPGLDSRQAFF.

This clonotype was found many times. This chain links TRBV2 with TRBJ1-1; unclear D gene. The germline CDR1 and CDR2 sequences are SNHLY and FYNNEI. Trimming left V 2 bases short and J 4 bases short, with 5 bases between. This CDR3 contains 12 residues. The CDR3 protein is CASSEMVTEAFF. The CDR3 DNA follows: TGTGCCAGCAGTGAAATGGTCACTGAAGCTTTCTTT.

This clonotype was seen many times. This chain uses TRBV7-9 with TRBJ2-7, with unresolved D. V lost 5 bases, J lost 0 bases, and 14 bases lay in between. Germline V gene lookup returns CDR1 SEHNR and CDR2 FQNEAQ (reference sequence). There are 15 residues in the CDR3. CDR3 sequence reads: CASSAPRFYSYEQYF. CDR3 nucleotides: TGTGCCAGCAGCGCTCCAAGGTTCTACTCCTACGAGCAGTACTTC.